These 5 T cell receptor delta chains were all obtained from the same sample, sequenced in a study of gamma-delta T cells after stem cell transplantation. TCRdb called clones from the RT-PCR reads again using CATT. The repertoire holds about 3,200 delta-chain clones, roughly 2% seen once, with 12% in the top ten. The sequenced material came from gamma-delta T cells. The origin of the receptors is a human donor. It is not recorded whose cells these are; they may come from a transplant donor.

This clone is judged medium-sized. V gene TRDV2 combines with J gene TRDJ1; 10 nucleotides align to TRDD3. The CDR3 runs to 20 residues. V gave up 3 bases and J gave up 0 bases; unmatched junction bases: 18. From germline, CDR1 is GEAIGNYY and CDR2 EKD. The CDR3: CACDPLPQLPTGGYTDKLIF. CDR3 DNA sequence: TGTGCCTGTGACCCCCTTCCCCAACTCCCTACTGGGGGATACACCGATAAACTCATCTTT.

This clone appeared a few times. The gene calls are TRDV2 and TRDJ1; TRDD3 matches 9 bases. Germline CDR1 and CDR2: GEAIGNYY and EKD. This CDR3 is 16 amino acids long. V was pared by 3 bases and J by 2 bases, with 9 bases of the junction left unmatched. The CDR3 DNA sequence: TGTGCCTGTGACGCCCTTACTGGGGGAAATACCGATAAACTCATCTTT. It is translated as CACDALTGGNTDKLIF.

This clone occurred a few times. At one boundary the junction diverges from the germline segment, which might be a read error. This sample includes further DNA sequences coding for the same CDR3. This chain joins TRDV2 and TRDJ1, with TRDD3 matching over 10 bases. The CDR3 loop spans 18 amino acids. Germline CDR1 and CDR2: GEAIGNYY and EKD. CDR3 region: CACDTLGDPETNTDKLIF. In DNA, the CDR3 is TGCGCCTGTGACACACTGGGGGATCCCGAAACAAACACCGATAAACTCATCTTT.

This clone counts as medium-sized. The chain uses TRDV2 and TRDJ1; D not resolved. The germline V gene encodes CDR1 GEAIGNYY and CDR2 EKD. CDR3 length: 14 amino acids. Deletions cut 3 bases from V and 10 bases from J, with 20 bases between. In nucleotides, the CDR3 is TGTGCCTGTGACCCCGTTGATTTCGCCGGTGCACTCATCTTT. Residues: CACDPVDFAGALIF.

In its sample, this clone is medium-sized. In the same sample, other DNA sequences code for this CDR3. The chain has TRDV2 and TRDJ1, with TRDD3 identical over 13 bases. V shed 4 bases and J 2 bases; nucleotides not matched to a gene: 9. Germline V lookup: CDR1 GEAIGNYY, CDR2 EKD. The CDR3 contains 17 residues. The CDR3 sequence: CACDPVLGDTRTDKLIF. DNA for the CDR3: TGTGCCTGTGATCCCGTACTGGGGGATACGCGAACCGATAAACTCATCTTT.